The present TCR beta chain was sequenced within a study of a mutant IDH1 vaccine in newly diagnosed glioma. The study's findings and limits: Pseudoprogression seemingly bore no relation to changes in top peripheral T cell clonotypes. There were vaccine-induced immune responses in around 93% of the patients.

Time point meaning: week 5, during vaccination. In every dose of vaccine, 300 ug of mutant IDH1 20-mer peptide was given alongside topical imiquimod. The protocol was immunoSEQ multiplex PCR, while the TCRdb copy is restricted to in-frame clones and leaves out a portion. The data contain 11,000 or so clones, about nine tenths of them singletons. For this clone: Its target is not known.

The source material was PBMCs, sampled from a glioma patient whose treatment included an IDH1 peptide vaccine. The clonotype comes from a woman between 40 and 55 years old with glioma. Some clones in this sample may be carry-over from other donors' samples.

Here the CDR3 reads CASSSLTLVGPEAFF. CDR3 nucleotide sequence: TGTGCCAGTAGTTCCCTGACGCTCGTCGGGCCTGAAGCTTTCTTT. The chain uses TRBV19 and TRBJ1-1; D uncertain. V was trimmed by 5 bases and J by 6 bases, leaving 19 bases between them. This CDR3 has 15 amino acids. The germline gives CDR1 LNHDA, CDR2 SQIVND (reference sequence).